The present T cell receptor beta chain was sequenced within a study of T cells expressing NK-cell markers. Across the whole study: Out of eight donors sequenced, seven tested HCMV-seropositive and the remaining one seronegative. Study results and caveats: In four donors, these clonotypes also led the CD3+CD56-NKG2C+ fraction. The contribution of dominant NKG2C+ clonotypes to CD8+ T cells in about six donors was roughly 1.0-7.5%.

A remark on this clonotype: Its target is not known.

TCRdb reprocessed the 5' RACE reads and reports one entry per CDR3 protein, with no DNA. The sample's table shows 150,000 to 180,000 distinct CDR3 sequences. Sequencing was done on a sample of blood T cells: a sorted CD56 or NKG2C T cell subset, CD4+ or CD8+ T cells, or bulk PBMC T cells (not recorded which). The clonotype comes from a woman in her fifties or sixties in good health.

This chain's CDR3 is CASSGGSLETQYF. The V and J genes are TRBV9 and TRBJ2-5. Germline values: CDR1 SGDLS, CDR2 YYNGEE. This CDR3 is built from 13 residues.